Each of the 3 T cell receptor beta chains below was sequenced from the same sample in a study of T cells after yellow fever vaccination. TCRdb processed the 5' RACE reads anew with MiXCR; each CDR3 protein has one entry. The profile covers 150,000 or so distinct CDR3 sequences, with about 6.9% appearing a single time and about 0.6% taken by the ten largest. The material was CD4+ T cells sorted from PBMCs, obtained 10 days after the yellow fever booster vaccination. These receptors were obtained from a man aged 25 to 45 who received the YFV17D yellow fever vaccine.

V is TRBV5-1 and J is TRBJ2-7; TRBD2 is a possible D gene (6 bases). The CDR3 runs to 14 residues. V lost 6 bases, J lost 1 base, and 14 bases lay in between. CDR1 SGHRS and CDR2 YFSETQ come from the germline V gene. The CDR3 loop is CASKTNGGSYEQYF. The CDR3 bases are TGCGCCAGCAAAACTAACGGGGGATCCTACGAGCAGTACTTC.

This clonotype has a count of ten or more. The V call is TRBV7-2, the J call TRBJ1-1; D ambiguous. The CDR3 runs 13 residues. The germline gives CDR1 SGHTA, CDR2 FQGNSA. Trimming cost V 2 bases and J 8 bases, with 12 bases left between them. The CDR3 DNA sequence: TGTGCCAGCAGCTTACAGGAGCGTGCGGAAGCTTTCTTT. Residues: CASSLQERAEAFF.

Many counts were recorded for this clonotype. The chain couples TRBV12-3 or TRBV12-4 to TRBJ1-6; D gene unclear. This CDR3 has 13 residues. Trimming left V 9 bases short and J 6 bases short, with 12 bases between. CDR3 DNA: TGTGCCAGTCGTCCAGAGGGTAATTCACCCCTCCACTTT. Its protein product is CASRPEGNSPLHF.